Sequencing of this T cell receptor beta chain was carried out in a study of shared clonotypes between healthy human individuals. On this clone: In the same sample, other DNA sequences code for this CDR3.

The repertoire was sequenced with immunoSEQ multiplex PCR; TCRdb's copy has only in-frame clones and lacks some. The sample includes around 2.5 million clones, over 85% of them seen just once. The CDR3 contains 14 residues. Germline V gives CDR1 MDHEN, CDR2 SYDVKM. The germline V and J ends were trimmed by 3 bases and 4 bases, with 10 bases remaining between them. The sequenced material came from naive CD4+ T cells from PBMCs. The subset is: CD45RA+ positively selected. This clonotype originated in a man younger than 30 in good health. Some clones in this sample may be carry-over from other donors' samples. The chain combines TRBV28 with TRBJ1-5, with a possible D match to TRBD1 (6 bases). CDR3 DNA sequence: TGTGCCAGCAGTTTTCGGCAGGGGAATCAGCCCCAGCATTTT. It translates to CASSFRQGNQPQHF.